These T cell receptor beta chains were read from a single sample in a study of neoadjuvant nivolumab and ipilimumab in lung cancer. Clones were sequenced by immunoSEQ multiplex PCR, and TCRdb holds only the in-frame ones, with some missing. Here the sample spans 40,000 or so clones, about 88% being singletons. The source material was peripheral blood, sampled before neoadjuvant nivolumab, alone or with ipilimumab. The receptors were gathered from an adult with non-small cell lung cancer. Each CDR3 is given with its conserved first and last residue. D genes are given only for firm matches. Clone size appears in some rows only: once, few, many, or a class for an expanded clone.

size	D	J	V	DNA	CDR3
few	.	TRBJ1-5	TRBV6-1	TGTGCCAGCAGTGGTGTGGAGGGGCAGCCCCAGCATTTT	CASSGVEGQPQHF
.	TRBD1	TRBJ2-7	TRBV4-1	TGCGCCAGCAGCCTCACCCTGGACAGGGAGAATCGGTACGAGCAGTACTTC	CASSLTLDRENRYEQYF
.	TRBD1	TRBJ2-7	TRBV5-1	TGCGCCAGCAGCCCCGTCACGAGACAGGGAGCCTACGAGCAGTACTTC	CASSPVTRQGAYEQYF
.	.	TRBJ2-1	TRBV6-4	TGTGCCAGCAGTGTTTCTAGCGACTACAATGAGCAGTTCTTC	CASSVSSDYNEQFF
.	.	TRBJ2-5	TRBV11-1	TGTGCCAGCAGCCCAGGGACACGGGGTGGAGAGACCCAGTACTTC	CASSPGTRGGETQYF
.	.	TRBJ1-1	TRBV14	TGTGCCAGCAGCCAATGGGGGGGTGTGAACACTGAAGCTTTCTTT	CASSQWGGVNTEAFF
.	.	TRBJ2-7	TRBV4-1	TGCGCCAGCAGCCCTCAAGGAGGGCTGGGAGGCTACGAGCAGTACTTC	CASSPQGGLGGYEQYF
.	.	TRBJ2-7	TRBV6-5	TGTGCCAGCAGTTACACCACAGGGTTCTACGAGCAGTACTTC	CASSYTTGFYEQYF
.	.	TRBJ2-7	TRBV14	TGTGCCAGCAGCCGAAGTCTATCCGGAGAGCAGTACTTC	CASSRSLSGEQYF
.	.	TRBJ1-2	TRBV5-1	TGCGCCAGCAGCTTGGCCTCGGGACCCTATGGCTACACCTTC	CASSLASGPYGYTF
.	TRBD2	TRBJ2-2	TRBV12-5	TGTGCTAGTGGTACCCGGACTAGCGGGAGCGCTTGGGGGGAGCTGTTTTTT	CASGTRTSGSAWGELFF
.	TRBD1	TRBJ2-7	TRBV7-2	TGTGCCAGCAGCCCCCGACAGGGACCGGGGGAGCAGTACTTC	CASSPRQGPGEQYF
.	TRBD2	TRBJ2-1	TRBV7-2	TGTGCCAGCAGCCGAGGGACTAGCGGGAGAAATGAGCAGTTCTTC	CASSRGTSGRNEQFF
.	.	TRBJ1-4	TRBV6-1	TGTGCCAGCAGTGATGTTCGTTTCCAGGGGCGAGTTGAAAAACTGTTTTTT	CASSDVRFQGRVEKLFF
.	.	TRBJ2-7	TRBV18	TGTGCCAGCTCACCACAATACGAGCAGTACTTC	CASSPQYEQYF
.	.	TRBJ1-5	TRBV7-2	TGTGCCAGCAGCTTAGTTTCAGATAGCAATCAGCCCCAGCATTTT	CASSLVSDSNQPQHF
.	.	TRBJ1-1	TRBV7-9	TGTGCCAGCAGCTTAGGACAGGCACAAGTAGGGAACACTGAAGCTTTCTTT	CASSLGQAQVGNTEAFF
.	TRBD1	TRBJ2-7	TRBV19	TGTGCCAGTAGTATGTCGGACAGGGGCAACGAGCAGTACTTC	CASSMSDRGNEQYF
.	TRBD2	TRBJ2-7	TRBV30	TGTGCCTGGGGACTAGCCCCCTACGAGCAGTACTTC	CAWGLAPYEQYF
.	TRBD2	TRBJ2-1	TRBV5-5	TGTGCCAGCAGCGATTTGGCGGGAGGCTACAATGAGCAGTTCTTC	CASSDLAGGYNEQFF
.	.	TRBJ2-1	TRBV15	TGTGCCACCAGCAGAGTACAGCAGAATGTCATCTTCTTC	CATSRVQQNVIFF
.	TRBD1	TRBJ2-7	TRBV5-1	TGCGCCAGCAGCTTCGACAGGGGTGGAGAGCAGTACTTC	CASSFDRGGEQYF
.	.	TRBJ2-1	TRBV6-1	TGTGCCAGCAGTGGCCGAGGTGAGCAGTTCTTC	CASSGRGEQFF
.	.	TRBJ1-2	TRBV7-9	TGTGCCAGCAGCCGACAGGATTATGGCTACACCTTC	CASSRQDYGYTF
once	TRBD1	TRBJ2-1	TRBV27	TGTGCCAGCAGTTTGACAGGGTTCAATGAGCAGTTCTTC	CASSLTGFNEQFF
.	.	TRBJ2-1	TRBV14	TGTGCCAGCAGCCAAGGGGCGGGCCTACCCTACAATGAGCAGTTCTTC	CASSQGAGLPYNEQFF
once	.	TRBJ1-3	TRBV25-1	TGTGCCAGCAGTGCACCCCTTATGGGCCCTCGAAACACCATATATTTT	CASSAPLMGPRNTIYF
.	.	TRBJ2-7	TRBV6-5	TGTGCCAGCAGGCGGGCCAACGGGGAGCAGTACTTC	CASRRANGEQYF
.	TRBD1	TRBJ1-2	TRBV6-5	TGTGCCAGCAGTTACCGGGACAGGCGCTATGGCTACACCTTC	CASSYRDRRYGYTF
once	TRBD1	TRBJ2-3	TRBV18	TGTGCCAGCTCTGTGAGGACAGGTGGCACAGATACGCAGTATTTT	CASSVRTGGTDTQYF
.	.	TRBJ2-7	TRBV30	TGTGCCTGTAACCGAGGGGGCTACGAGCAGTACTTC	CACNRGGYEQYF
once	.	TRBJ2-7	TRBV7-9	TGTGCCAGCAGCTCGCGGACTGGGGGTTACGAGCAGTACTTC	CASSSRTGGYEQYF
once	.	TRBJ2-3	TRBV5-8	TGTGCCAGCAGCTTGGCCCCCGGGACCACTAGCACAGATACGCAGTATTTT	CASSLAPGTTSTDTQYF
few	TRBD1	TRBJ2-5	TRBV30	TGTGCCTGGAGTGTACAGGGGGAGACCCAGTACTTC	CAWSVQGETQYF
.	TRBD1	TRBJ1-2	TRBV15	TGTGCCACCAGCAGAGATTCGGGGACAGGGGGCCCCTCGGATGGCTACACCTTC	CATSRDSGTGGPSDGYTF
.	TRBD2	TRBJ2-7	TRBV27	TGTGCCAGCAGTTCCCCGTTGGGTCGGACTAGCGGGTCCTACGAGCAGTACTTC	CASSSPLGRTSGSYEQYF
few	.	TRBJ1-1	TRBV7-3	TGTGCCAGCAGCTTATATGGGGGCGGGAACACTGAAGCTTTCTTT	CASSLYGGGNTEAFF
.	TRBD1	TRBJ1-2	TRBV7-9	TGTGCCAGCACCCTTCAAACAGGGGAAGACGGGGGCTACACCTTC	CASTLQTGEDGGYTF
.	.	TRBJ2-7	TRBV9	TGTGCCAGCAGCCCCGATCCGGGGACTCCGAGCTCCTACGAGCAGTACTTC	CASSPDPGTPSSYEQYF
.	TRBD1	TRBJ1-1	TRBV7-7	TGTGCCAGCAGCAAACAGGGGTCCACTGAAGCTTTCTTT	CASSKQGSTEAFF
.	.	TRBJ2-5	TRBV5-1	TGCGCCAGCAGCTTTGGGCCACTACCAGCGGAGACCCAGTACTTC	CASSFGPLPAETQYF
.	.	TRBJ2-7	TRBV5-1	TGCGCCAGCACAGGTGGACAGACGAACTCCTACGAGCAGTACTTC	CASTGGQTNSYEQYF